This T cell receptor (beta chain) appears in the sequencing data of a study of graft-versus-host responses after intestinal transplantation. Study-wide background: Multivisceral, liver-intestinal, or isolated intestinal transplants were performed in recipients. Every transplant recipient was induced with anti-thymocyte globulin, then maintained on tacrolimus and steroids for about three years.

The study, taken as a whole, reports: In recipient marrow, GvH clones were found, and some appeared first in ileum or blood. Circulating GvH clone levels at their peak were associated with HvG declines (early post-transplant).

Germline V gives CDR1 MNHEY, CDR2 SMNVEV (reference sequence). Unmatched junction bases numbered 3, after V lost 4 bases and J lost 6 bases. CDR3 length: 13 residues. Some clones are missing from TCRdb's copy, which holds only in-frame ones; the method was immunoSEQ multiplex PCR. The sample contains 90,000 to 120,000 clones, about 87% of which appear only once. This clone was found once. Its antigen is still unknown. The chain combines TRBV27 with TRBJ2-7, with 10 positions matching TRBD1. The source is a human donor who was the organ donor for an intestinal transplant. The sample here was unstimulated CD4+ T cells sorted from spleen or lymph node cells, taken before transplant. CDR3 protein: CASSSGQGFEQYF. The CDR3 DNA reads TGTGCCAGCAGTTCGGGACAGGGGTTCGAGCAGTACTTC.